This T cell receptor (beta chain) originates from a study of cytomegalovirus exposure and HLA in healthy donors. The donors were part of the roughly 130-subject validation cohort, which stood apart from the roughly 700-subject first cohort. Overall study results and limits: High sensitivity and specificity were reportedly achieved when the classifier diagnosed cytomegalovirus status.

V lost 2 bases, J lost 7 bases, and 8 bases stayed unmatched. The CDR3 consists of 15 residues. In germline, CDR1 is SGDLS, CDR2 YYNGEE. As regards this clone: Its antigen is not known.

The repertoire was sequenced with immunoSEQ multiplex PCR; TCRdb's copy has only in-frame clones and lacks some. The sample contains approximately 49,000 clones, around 91% of which appear only once. The sequence derives from a man aged 18 to 30 in good health and CMV-seronegative. V is TRBV9 and J is TRBJ2-1, with TRBD1 matching over 8 bases. Source material: PBMCs. The CDR3: CASSVSDRGGNEQFF. CDR3 nucleotide sequence: TGTGCCAGCAGCGTCTCAGACAGGGGAGGAAATGAGCAGTTCTTC.